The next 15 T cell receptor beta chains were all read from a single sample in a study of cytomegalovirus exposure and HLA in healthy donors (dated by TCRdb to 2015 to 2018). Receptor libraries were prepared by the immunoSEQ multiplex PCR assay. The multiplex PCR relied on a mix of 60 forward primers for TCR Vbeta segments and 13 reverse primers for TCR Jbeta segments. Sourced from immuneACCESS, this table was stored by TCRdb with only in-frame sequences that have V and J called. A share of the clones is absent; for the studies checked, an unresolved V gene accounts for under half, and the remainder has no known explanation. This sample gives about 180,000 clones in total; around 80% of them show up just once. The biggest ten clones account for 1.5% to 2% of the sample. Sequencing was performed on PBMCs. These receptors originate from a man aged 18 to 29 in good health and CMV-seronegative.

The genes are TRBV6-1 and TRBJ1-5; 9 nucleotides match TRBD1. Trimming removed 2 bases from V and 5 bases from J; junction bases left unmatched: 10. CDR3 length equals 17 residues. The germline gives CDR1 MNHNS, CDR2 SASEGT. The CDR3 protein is CASSENRGQYMDQPQHF. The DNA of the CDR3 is TGTGCCAGCAGTGAAAACAGGGGGCAGTATATGGATCAGCCCCAGCATTTT.

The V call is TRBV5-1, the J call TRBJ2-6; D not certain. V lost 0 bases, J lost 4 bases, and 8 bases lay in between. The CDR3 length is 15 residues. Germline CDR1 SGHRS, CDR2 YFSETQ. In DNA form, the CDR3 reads TGCGCCAGCAGCTTGGGAGGTACCGGGGCCAACGTCCTGACTTTC. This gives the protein CASSLGGTGANVLTF. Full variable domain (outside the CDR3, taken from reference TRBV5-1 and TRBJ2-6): KAGVTQTPRYLIKTRGQQVTLSCSPISGHRSVSWYQQTPGQGLQFLFEYFSETQRNKGNFPGRFSGRQFSNSRSEMNVSTLELGDSALYLCASSLGGTGANVLTFGAGSRLTVL.

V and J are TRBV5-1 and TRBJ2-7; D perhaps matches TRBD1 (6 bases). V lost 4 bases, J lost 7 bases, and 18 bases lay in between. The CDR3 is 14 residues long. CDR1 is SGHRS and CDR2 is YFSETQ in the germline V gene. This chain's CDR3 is CASSLTRTGREQYF. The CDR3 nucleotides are TGCGCCAGCAGCCTAACCCGAACAGGGCGTGAGCAGTACTTC.

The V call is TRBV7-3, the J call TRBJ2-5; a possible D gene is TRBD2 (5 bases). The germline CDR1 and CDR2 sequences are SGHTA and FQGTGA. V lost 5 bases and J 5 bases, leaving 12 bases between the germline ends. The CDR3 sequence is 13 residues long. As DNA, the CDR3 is TGTGCCAGCAGCGTAGGACTGGGGGAGACCCAGTACTTC. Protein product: CASSVGLGETQYF.

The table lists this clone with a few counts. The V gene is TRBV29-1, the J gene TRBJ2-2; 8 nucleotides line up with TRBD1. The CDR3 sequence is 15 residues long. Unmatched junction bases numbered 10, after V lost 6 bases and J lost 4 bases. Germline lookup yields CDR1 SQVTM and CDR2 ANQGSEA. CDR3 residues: CSVQRPTGVTGELFF. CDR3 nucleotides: TGCAGCGTCCAAAGACCGACAGGGGTCACCGGGGAGCTGTTTTTT.

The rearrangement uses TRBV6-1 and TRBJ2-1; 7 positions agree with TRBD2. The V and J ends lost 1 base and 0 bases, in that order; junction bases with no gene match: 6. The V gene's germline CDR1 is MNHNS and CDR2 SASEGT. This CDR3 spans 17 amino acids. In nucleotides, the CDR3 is TGTGCCAGCAGTGAAGGAATCGGGAGGAGCTCCTACAATGAGCAGTTCTTC. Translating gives CASSEGIGRSSYNEQFF.

The CDR3 protein is CTNRGGHPNTQYF. The DNA for the CDR3 is TGCACCAATCGGGGGGGGCACCCGAATACGCAGTATTTT. This chain uses TRBV1 with TRBJ2-3; the DNA was not used to check the table's D call, TRBD2. TRBV1 is labeled a pseudogene. The CDR3 sequence is 13 residues long.

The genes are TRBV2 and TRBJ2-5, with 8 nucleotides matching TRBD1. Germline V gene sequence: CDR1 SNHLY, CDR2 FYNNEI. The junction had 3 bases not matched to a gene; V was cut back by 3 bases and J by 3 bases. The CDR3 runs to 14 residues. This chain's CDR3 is CASSDGQGKETQYF. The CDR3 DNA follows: TGTGCCAGCAGTGACGGACAGGGAAAAGAGACCCAGTACTTC.

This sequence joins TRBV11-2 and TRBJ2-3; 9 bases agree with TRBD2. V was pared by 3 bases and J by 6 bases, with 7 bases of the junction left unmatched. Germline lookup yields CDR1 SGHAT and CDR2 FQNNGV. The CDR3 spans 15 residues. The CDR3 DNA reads TGTGCCAGCAGCTTCGATGGCGGGGGGGCTGATACGCAGTATTTT. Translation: CASSFDGGGADTQYF.

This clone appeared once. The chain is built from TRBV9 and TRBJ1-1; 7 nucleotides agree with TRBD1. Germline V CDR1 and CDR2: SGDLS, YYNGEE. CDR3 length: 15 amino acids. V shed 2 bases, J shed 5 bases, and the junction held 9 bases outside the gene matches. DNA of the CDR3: TGTGCCAGCAGCGTCCGACAGGGAGGATTGACTGAAGCTTTCTTT. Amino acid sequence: CASSVRQGGLTEAFF.

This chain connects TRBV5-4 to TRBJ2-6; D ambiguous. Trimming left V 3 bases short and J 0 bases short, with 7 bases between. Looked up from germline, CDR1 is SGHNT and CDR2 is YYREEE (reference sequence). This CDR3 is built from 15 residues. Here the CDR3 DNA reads TGTGCCAGCAGCTCCGAGAGCTCTGGGGCCAACGTCCTGACTTTC. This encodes CASSSESSGANVLTF.

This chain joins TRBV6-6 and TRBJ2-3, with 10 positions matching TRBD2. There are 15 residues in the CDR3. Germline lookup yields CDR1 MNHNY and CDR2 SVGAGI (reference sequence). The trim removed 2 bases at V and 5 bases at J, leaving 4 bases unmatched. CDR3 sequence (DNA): TGTGCCAGCAGTTACGAGCGGGGGGGCCGAGATACGCAGTATTTT. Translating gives CASSYERGGRDTQYF.

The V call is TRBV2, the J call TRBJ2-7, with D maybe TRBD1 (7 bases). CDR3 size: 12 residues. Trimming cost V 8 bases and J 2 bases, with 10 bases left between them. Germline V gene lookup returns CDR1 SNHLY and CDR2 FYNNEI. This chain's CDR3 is CASAGQPYEQYF. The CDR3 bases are TGTGCCAGCGCGGGACAGCCCTACGAGCAGTACTTC.

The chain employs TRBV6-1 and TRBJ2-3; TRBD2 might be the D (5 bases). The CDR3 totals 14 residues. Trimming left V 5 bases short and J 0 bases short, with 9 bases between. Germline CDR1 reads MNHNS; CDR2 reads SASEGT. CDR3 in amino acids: CASSPGSSTDTQYF. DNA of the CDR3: TGTGCCAGCAGTCCGGGGTCTAGCACAGATACGCAGTATTTT.

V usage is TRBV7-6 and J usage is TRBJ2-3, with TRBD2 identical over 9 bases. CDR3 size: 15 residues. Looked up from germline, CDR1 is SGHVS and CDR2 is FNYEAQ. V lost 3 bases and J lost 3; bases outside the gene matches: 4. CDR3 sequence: CASSFSGGRTDTQYF. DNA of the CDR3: TGTGCCAGCAGCTTTAGCGGGGGCCGGACAGATACGCAGTATTTT.